This T cell receptor (beta chain) was found in a study of post-analysis software for immune sequencing data. Study as a whole: Included among the disease courses, which were recorded for the cohort, were relapsing-remitting, secondary progressive and progressive-relapsing multiple sclerosis. Regarding the study as a whole: About 5 TRBV segments were significantly more frequent in patients than in controls. TRBV5-6, TRBV5-1 and TRBV20-1 were among these segments. With F measure, samples from one preparation batch clustered together strongly.

Trimming took off 3 bases at V and 3 bases at J, with 11 bases between the two ends. The V gene's germline CDR1 is SGHTA and CDR2 FQGNSA. This CDR3 comprises 14 residues. With regard to this clonotype: Its antigen is undetermined.

Unique molecular identifiers had been added to the TCR beta cDNA libraries. One entry per CDR3 protein results from TCRdb running MiXCR on the PCR reads. Of hundreds of thousands of distinct CDR3 sequences listed, 30% are singletons. The chain uses TRBV7-2 and TRBJ2-5; perhaps TRBD1 as D (5 bases). This receptor was identified in a girl aged 10 to 17 with multiple sclerosis. The sequenced material came from blood. CDR3 in DNA: TGTGCCAGCAGCTTGGGTCGCAGGGAAGAGACCCAGTACTTC. Protein product: CASSLGRREETQYF.